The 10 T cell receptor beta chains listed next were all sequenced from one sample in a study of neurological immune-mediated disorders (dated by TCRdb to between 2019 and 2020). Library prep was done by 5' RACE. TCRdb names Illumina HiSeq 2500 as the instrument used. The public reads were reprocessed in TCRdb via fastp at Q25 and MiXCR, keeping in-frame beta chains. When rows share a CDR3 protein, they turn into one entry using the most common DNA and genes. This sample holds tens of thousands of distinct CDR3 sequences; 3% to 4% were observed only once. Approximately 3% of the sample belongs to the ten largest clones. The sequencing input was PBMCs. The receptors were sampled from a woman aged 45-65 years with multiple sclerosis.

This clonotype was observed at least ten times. Here the CDR3 DNA reads TGCGCCAGCAGCCAAGATTGGGTTCCCGAGGGGGTCCAGCCCCAGCATTTT. Translated: CASSQDWVPEGVQPQHF. The rearrangement joins TRBV4-3 to TRBJ1-5; possible D gene TRBD1, 6 bases. Germline CDR1 and CDR2: LGHNA and YSLEER. CDR3 size: 17 residues. V was clipped by 0 bases and J by 7 bases, with 19 bases between them.

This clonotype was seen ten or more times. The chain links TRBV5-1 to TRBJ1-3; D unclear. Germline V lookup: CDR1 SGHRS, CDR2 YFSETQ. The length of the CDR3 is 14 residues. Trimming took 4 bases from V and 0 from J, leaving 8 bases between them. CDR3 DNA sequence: TGCGCCAGCAGCGGTGGGAGCTCTGGAAACACCATATATTTT. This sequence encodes CASSGGSSGNTIYF.

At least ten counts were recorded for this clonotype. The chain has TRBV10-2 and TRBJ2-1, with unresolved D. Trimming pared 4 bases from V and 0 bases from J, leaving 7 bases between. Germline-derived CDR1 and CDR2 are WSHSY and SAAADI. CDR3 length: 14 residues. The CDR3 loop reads CASSGRRSYNEQFF. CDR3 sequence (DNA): TGCGCCAGCAGTGGGCGCCGCTCCTACAATGAGCAGTTCTTC.

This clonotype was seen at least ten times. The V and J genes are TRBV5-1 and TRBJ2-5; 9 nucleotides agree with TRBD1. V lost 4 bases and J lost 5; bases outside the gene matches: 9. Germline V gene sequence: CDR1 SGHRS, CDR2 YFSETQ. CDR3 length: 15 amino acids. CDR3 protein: CASSRAGQGPETQYF. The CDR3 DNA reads TGCGCCAGCAGCCGGGCGGGACAGGGCCCGGAGACCCAGTACTTC. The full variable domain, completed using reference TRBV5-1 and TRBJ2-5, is KAGVTQTPRYLIKTRGQQVTLSCSPISGHRSVSWYQQTPGQGLQFLFEYFSETQRNKGNFPGRFSGRQFSNSRSEMNVSTLELGDSALYLCASSRAGQGPETQYFGPGTRLLVL.

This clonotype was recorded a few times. The chain's CDR3 is CSAERGAEQYF. In DNA form, the CDR3 reads TGCAGTGCAGAGCGGGGTGCAGAGCAGTACTTC. The V and J genes are TRBV20-1 and TRBJ2-7; 7 nucleotides align to TRBD2. The ends lost 6 bases at V and 7 bases at J; junction bases unmatched: 6. In germline, CDR1 is DFQATT, CDR2 SNEGSKA (reference sequence). CDR3 length: 11 residues.

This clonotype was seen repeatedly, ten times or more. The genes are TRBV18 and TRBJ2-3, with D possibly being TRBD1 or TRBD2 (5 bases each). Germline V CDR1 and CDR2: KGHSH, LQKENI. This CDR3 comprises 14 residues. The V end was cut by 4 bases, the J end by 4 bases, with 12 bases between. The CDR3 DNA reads TGTGCCAGCTCACAGTATACGGGGCCAGATACGCAGTATTTT. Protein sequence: CASSQYTGPDTQYF.

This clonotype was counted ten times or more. The CDR3 sequence is CSAGQGVSYEQYF. CDR3 in DNA: TGCAGTGCTGGACAGGGGGTCTCCTACGAGCAGTACTTC. The chain couples TRBV20-1 to TRBJ2-7, with 10 bases fitting TRBD1. V was clipped by 5 bases and J by 0 bases; unmatched bases: 1. This CDR3 has 13 amino acids. Germline loops: CDR1 DFQATT, CDR2 SNEGSKA (reference sequence).

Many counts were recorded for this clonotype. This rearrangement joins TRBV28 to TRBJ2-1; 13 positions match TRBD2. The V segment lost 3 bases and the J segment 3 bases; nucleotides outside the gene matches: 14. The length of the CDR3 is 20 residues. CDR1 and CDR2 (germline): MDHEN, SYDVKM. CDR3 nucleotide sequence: TGTGCCAGCAGTTTTCCCCTGCCTGGGACTAGCGGGGCTCTCTACAATGAGCAGTTCTTC. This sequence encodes CASSFPLPGTSGALYNEQFF.

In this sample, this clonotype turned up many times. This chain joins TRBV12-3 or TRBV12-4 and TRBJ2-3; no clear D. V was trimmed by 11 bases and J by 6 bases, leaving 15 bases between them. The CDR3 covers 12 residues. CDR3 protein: CAAGRPLDTQYF. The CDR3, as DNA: TGTGCCGCCGGGCGGCCCTTGGATACGCAGTATTTT.

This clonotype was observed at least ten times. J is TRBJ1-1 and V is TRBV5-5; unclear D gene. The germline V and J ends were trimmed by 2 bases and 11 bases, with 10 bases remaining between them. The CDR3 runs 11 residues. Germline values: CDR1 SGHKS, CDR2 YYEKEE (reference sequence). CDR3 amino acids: CASSFRVRAFF. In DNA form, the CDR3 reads TGTGCCAGCAGCTTTAGGGTAAGGGCTTTCTTT.